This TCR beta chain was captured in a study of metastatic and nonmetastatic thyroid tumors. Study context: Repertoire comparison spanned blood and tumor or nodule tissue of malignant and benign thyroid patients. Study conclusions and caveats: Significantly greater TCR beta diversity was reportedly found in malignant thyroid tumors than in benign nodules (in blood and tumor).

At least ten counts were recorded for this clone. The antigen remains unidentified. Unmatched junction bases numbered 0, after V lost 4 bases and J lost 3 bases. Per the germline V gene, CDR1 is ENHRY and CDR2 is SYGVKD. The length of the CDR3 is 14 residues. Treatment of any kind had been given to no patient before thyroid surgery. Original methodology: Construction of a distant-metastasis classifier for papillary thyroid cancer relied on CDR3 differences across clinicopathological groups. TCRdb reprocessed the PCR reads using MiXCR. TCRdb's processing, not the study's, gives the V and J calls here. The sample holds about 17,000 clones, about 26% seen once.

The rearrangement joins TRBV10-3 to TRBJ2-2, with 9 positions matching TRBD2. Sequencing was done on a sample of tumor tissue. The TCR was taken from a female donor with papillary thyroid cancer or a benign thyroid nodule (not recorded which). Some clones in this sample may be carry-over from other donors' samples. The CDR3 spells CAISGGGDTGELFF. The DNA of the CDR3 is TGTGCCATCAGTGGCGGGGGGGACACCGGGGAGCTGTTTTTT.